The entry that follows covers one TCR beta chain sequence. The entry originates in a study of blood T cell repertoires in COVID-19. Study-level information: Nucleic acid was either cDNA or gDNA, and it came from T cells, B-cell-depleted T cells, or PBMCs.

The CDR3 covers 14 residues. Germline values: CDR1 SGHRS, CDR2 YFSETQ. The V end was cut by 4 bases, the J end by 1 base, with 9 bases between. The repertoire was sequenced with immunoSEQ multiplex PCR; TCRdb's copy has only in-frame clones and lacks some. The repertoire includes 52,000 or so clones, 75% to 85% of them detected once, and approximately 15% sits in the top ten. The V call is TRBV5-1, the J call TRBJ2-1; D perhaps matches TRBD1 (6 bases). This clonotype originated in a man between 40 and 49 years old with acute or convalescent COVID-19. The sample was peripheral blood. The CDR3 loop reads CASSQGYSYNEQFF. The CDR3 DNA is TGCGCCAGCAGCCAGGGGTATTCCTACAATGAGCAGTTCTTC.